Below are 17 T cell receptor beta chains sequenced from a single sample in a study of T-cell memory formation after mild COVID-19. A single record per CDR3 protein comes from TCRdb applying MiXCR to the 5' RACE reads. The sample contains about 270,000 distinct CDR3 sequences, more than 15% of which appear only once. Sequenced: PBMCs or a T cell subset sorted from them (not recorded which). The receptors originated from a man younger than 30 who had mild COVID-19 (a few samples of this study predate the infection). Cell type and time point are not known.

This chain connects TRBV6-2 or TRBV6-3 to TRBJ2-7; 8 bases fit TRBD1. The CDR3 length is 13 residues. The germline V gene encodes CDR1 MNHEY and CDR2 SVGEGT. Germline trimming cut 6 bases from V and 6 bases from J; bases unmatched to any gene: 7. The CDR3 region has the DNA TGTGCCAGCAGCTCAGACAGGGGAGGCGAGCAGTACGTC. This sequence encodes CASSSDRGGEQYV.

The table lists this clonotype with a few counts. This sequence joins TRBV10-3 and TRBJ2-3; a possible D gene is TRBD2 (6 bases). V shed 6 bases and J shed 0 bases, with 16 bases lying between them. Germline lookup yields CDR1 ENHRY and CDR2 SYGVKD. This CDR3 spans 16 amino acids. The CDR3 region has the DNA TGTGCCATCAGCGCCGGGAGACTGACTAGCACAGATACGCAGTATTTT. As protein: CAISAGRLTSTDTQYF.

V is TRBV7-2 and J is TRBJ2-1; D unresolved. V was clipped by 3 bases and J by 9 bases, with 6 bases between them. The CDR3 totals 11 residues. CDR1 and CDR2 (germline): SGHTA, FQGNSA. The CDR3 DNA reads TGTGCCAGCAGCTTCACCCGTGAGCAGTTCTTC. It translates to CASSFTREQFF.

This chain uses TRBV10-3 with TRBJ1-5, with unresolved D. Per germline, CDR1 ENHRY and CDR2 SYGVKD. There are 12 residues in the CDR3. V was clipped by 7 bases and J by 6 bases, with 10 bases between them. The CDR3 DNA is TGTGCCATCATTATGTCCGTTCAGCCCCAGCATTTT. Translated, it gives CAIIMSVQPQHF.

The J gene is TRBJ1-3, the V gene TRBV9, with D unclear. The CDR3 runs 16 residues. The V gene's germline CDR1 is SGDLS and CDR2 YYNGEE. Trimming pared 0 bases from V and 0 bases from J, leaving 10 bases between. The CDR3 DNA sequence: TGTGCCAGCAGCGTAGCGGGCCGTGACTCTGGAAACACCATATATTTT. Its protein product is CASSVAGRDSGNTIYF.

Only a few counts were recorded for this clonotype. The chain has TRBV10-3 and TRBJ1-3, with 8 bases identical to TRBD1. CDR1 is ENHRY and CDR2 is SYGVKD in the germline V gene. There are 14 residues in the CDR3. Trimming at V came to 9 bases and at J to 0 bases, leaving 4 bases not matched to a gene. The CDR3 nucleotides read TGTGCCATGAGACAGGGGAACTCTGGAAACACCATATATTTT. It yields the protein CAMRQGNSGNTIYF.

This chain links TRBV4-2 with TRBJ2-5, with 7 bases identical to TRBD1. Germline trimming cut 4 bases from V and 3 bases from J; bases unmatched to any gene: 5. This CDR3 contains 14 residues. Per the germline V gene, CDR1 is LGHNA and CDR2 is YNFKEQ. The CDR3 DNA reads TGTGCCAGCAGCCCCAGGGGGTGGGAAGAGACCCAGTACTTC. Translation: CASSPRGWEETQYF.

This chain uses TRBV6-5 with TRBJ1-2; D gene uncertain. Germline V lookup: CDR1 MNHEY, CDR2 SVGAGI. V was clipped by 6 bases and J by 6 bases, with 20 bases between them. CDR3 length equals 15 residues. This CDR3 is CASRPTPWTEHGYTF. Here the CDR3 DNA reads TGTGCCAGCAGGCCGACCCCTTGGACTGAGCATGGCTACACCTTC.

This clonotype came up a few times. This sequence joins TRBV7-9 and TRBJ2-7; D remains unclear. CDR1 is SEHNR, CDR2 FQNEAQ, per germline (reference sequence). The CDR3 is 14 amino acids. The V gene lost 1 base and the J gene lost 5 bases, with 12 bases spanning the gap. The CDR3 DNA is TGTGCCAGCAGCTTAGGACCACGAAGGAACGAGCAGTACTTC. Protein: CASSLGPRRNEQYF.

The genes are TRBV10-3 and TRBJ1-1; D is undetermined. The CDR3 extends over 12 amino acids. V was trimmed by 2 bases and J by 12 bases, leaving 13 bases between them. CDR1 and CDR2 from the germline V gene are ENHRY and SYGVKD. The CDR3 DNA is TGTGCCATCAGTGAGAGAAAGGATTTCTCTTTCTTT. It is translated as CAISERKDFSFF.

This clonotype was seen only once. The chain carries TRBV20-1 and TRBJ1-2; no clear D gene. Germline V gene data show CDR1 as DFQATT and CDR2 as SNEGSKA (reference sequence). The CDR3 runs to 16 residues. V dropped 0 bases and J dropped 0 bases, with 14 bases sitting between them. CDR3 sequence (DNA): TGCAGTGCTAGAGATCCGGGTGGCAGAGCTAACTATGGCTACACCTTC. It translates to CSARDPGGRANYGYTF.

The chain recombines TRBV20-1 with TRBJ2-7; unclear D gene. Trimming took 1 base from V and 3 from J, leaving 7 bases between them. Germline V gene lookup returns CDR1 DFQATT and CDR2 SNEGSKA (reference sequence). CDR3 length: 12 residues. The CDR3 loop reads CSARGEGYEQYF. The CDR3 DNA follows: TGCAGTGCTAGAGGGGAAGGCTACGAGCAGTACTTC.

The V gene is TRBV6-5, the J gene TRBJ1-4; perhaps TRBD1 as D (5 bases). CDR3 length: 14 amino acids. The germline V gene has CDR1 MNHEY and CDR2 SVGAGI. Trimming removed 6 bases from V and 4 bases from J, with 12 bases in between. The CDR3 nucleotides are TGTGCCAGCAGCCCCGGGACCTATAATGAAAAACTGTTTTTT. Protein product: CASSPGTYNEKLFF.

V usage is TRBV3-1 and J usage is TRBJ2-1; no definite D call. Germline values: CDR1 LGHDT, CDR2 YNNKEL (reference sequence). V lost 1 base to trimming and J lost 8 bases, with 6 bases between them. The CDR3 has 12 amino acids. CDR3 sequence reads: CASSQVRYEQFF. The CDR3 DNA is TGTGCCAGCAGCCAAGTTCGATATGAGCAGTTCTTC.

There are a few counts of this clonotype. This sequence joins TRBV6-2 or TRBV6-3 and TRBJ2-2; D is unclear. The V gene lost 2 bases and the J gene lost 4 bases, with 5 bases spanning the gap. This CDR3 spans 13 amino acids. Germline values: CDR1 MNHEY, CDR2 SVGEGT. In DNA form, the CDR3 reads TGTGCCAGCAGTTACGTTGGCACCGGGGAGCTGTTTTTT. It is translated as CASSYVGTGELFF.

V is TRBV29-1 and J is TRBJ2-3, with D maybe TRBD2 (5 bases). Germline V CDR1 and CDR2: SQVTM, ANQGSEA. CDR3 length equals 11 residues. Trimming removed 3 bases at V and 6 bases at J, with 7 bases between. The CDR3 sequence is CSVEGGDTQYF. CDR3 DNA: TGCAGCGTTGAGGGCGGGGATACGCAGTATTTT.

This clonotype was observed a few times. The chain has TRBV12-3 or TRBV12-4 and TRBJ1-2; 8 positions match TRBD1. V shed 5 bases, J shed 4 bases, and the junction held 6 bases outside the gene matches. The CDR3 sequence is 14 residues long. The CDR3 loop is CASSRTGMGYGYTF. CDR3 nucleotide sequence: TGTGCCAGCAGTCGGACAGGGATGGGCTATGGCTACACCTTC.